The clone carrying this T cell receptor beta chain was counted a few times. Antigen: not known. Trimming left V 5 bases short and J 5 bases short, with 3 bases between. There are 10 residues in the CDR3. The germline CDR1 and CDR2 sequences are SEHNR and FQNEAQ (reference sequence). Profiled with immunoSEQ multiplex PCR; TCRdb holds only in-frame clones, not every one. The profile covers around 26,000 clones, with 75% to 90% appearing a single time and 3% to 3.5% taken by the ten largest. Time point meaning: cycle 4 day 1 (C4D1), after 6 weeks of nivolumab. Exposure to brentuximab vedotin varied, and each patient had relapsed following autologous stem cell transplantation. Magnetic negative selection of thawed PBMCs was the method by which CD4+ T cells were purified. These data originate in a study of PD-1 blockade in classical Hodgkin lymphoma. Study observations and caveats: Newly diagnosed and completely responding patients shared comparable baseline diversity. Patients starting nivolumab less than 1 year after ASCT had lower diversity and were excluded from later analyses. As was reported, newly diagnosed patients showed lower baseline TCR diversity than healthy donors did.

V is TRBV7-9 and J is TRBJ1-2, with D hard to call. The sample was CD4+ T cells from blood, taken before the fourth cycle of nivolumab. This clonotype was sampled from a human donor with classical Hodgkin lymphoma. The CDR3 loop reads CASSQYGYTF. The CDR3, as DNA: TGTGCCAGCAGCCAGTATGGCTACACCTTC. The complete variable domain, with remaining parts taken from reference TRBV7-9 and TRBJ1-2, reads DTGVSQNPRHKITKRGQNVTFRCDPISEHNRLYWYRQTLGQGPEFLTYFQNEAQLEKSRLLSDRFSAERPKGSFSTLEIQRTEQGDSAMYLCASSQYGYTFGSGTRLTVV.